The entry below gives a single TCR beta chain sequence along with its context. The data were produced by immunoSEQ multiplex PCR, yet TCRdb's version contains in-frame clones alone and is incomplete. This table has approximately 170,000 clones, about 88% appearing once. In germline, CDR1 is SQVTM, CDR2 ANQGSEA. V was pared by 2 bases and J by 6 bases, with 14 bases between. The CDR3 runs to 14 residues. This sample is part of a study of blood T cell repertoires in COVID-19. This TCR derives from a woman in her 30s who had recovered from COVID-19. Sequencing was performed on PBMCs or T cells enriched from blood (not recorded which). V and J are TRBV29-1 and TRBJ1-5, with D possibly matching TRBD1 (5 bases). CDR3 in DNA: TGCAGCGTTGAACAGGGAGGGTTGGGTCAGCCCCAGCATTTT. The encoded protein is CSVEQGGLGQPQHF.